The sequence of this TCR beta chain was determined in a study of blood T cells in healthy people across ages. This clonotype came up a few times. As yet, its antigen is unknown. Relative to the germline gene, one junction end is altered; a read error may explain this. Per sample, no less than 5 micrograms of total RNA were extracted. Germline V gene data show CDR1 as LNHDA and CDR2 as SQIVND (reference sequence). The CDR3 runs to 14 residues. A second PCR, run for about 7 to 11 cycles, used a sample-barcoded 5' primer plus a J-beta primer mix. TCRdb re-analysed the 5' RACE reads in MiXCR, keeping a single row per CDR3 protein. Among hundreds of thousands of distinct CDR3 sequences listed, roughly 24% were seen once. Overall study results and limits: While age rose, TCR beta diversity per million T cells dropped in a roughly linear way. With unsorted PBMCs, a conclusive comparison of naive versus antigen-experienced cells was not possible.

This same sample was also taken into another study, of T cells of mothers and their children. From that study: Addition of sample barcodes and 2-4 random nucleotides occurred through the M1S primer of the second PCR.

The TCR originated in a boy between 10 and 17 years old in good health. The chain joins TRBV19 to TRBJ2-7; D is unclear. Sequencing was done on a sample of blood. The CDR3 sequence: CASRDGGPTYEQHF. The CDR3 DNA is TGTGCCAGTAGGGACGGCGGACCGACCTACGAGCAGCACTTC.